This T cell receptor (beta chain) was identified in a study of blood T cell repertoires in COVID-19 (dated by TCRdb to about 2020). About the study as a whole: Samples covering the acute and convalescent phases of COVID-19 were provided by collaborators in the United States, Italy and Spain. The prospective study material was composed of cDNA or gDNA derived from T cells, B-cell-depleted T cells, or PBMCs. A de-identified subject ID, COVID-19 status, age in years and sex were almost always included in the sample metadata. The repertoires were released in a freely available public database meant as a resource for research on the immune response to SARS-CoV-2. Subjects who had been exposed to COVID-19, were actively infected with it, or had recovered from it provided the deeply sampled blood TCRbeta repertoires that made up the dataset. The samples were drawn from the first 160 participants of the ongoing ImmuneRACE study and from 1,254 subjects provided by 6 global collaborators. Where available, HLA class I and class II types were taken from metadata supplied by the sample provider and were not determined by assay-based typing. Summary of the overall study and its limitations: The quantity of clinical and demographic metadata differed by source and by participant and was supplied without curation.

As concerns this clone: What antigen it recognizes has not been identified. Base qualities are not recorded, but no much larger clone differs from it by a single base.

The collaborating institutions used their own protocols to collect whole blood in K2EDTA tubes. For TCRbeta analysis, collaborators shipped samples in one of three forms: frozen whole blood, isolated PBMCs, or DNA extracted from either of those sample types. There are 17 amino acids in the CDR3, from cysteine to phenylalanine inclusive. Only the CDR3 DNA is retained, 51 bases long and in frame from the first base. The germline V gene encodes CDR1 SGHAT and CDR2 FQNNGV. From V the trimming removes 4 bases and from J it removes 7 bases, while the gene matches leave 15 bases of the junction unaccounted for. TCRbeta CDR3 regions were amplified from genomic DNA by means of the immunoSEQ Assay, a bias-controlled multiplex PCR. Concerning the study's data processing: Nucleated cell counts per sample were estimated from amplification of reference gene primers within the assay. Sequence reads were collapsed and filtered to measure the absolute abundance of every unique TCRbeta CDR3 rearrangement. Productive Simpson clonality was computed per sample as the square root of Simpson's diversity index over productive rearrangements. TCRdb mirrors the immuneACCESS table, restricted to in-frame sequences. Some clones are absent from its copies; in checked studies, under half trace to an unresolved V gene, and the reason for the others is unknown. V and J calls and clone size are given by that table; D and trimming were obtained from the DNA. The sample records some 200,000 clones, about 92% of which are singletons. The ten largest clonotypes hold approximately 1.2% of the sample.

The sequencing input was peripheral blood. Recombination joined TRBV11-2 with TRBJ2-1; 8 bases in the junction line up with TRBD2. This sequence originates from a man between 25 and 39 years old with acute or convalescent COVID-19. The CDR3 has the sequence CASSSRSPGLEGNEQFF. The nucleotides are TGTGCCAGCAGCTCACGTTCCCCGGGACTAGAGGGTAATGAGCAGTTCTTC.